A selection of T cell receptor beta chains follows, all from one sample in a study of OX40 agonist ivuxolimab in advanced cancers. Profiled with immunoSEQ multiplex PCR; TCRdb holds only in-frame clones, not every one. The sample carries around 60,000 clones, under 90% recorded once. Sequenced here: CD4+ or CD8+ T cells sorted from blood, sampled in a trial of the OX40 agonist ivuxolimab. The receptors were sampled from an adult with an advanced solid tumor such as melanoma, head and neck, liver or kidney cancer. The CDR3 runs from the conserved cysteine through the conserved F or W. D genes are given only for firm matches. Clone size is not always given. Where it is, it says once, few, many or a class for expanded clones.

CDR3 | DNA | V | size | J | D
CASSWYPRGYNEQFF | TGTGCCAGCAGTTGGTACCCCAGGGGCTACAATGAGCAGTTCTTC | TRBV7-9 | NA | TRBJ2-1 | NA
CASSLSYGPGGGEQYF | TGTGCCAGCAGTTTGAGTTACGGGCCAGGGGGCGGCGAGCAGTACTTC | TRBV28 | NA | TRBJ2-7 | TRBD1
CASSGTTGQETQYF | TGTGCCAGCAGCGGGACGACGGGCCAAGAGACCCAGTACTTC | TRBV2 | NA | TRBJ2-5 | NA
CAWSLQGSGNTIYF | TGTGCCTGGAGTTTACAGGGCTCTGGAAACACCATATATTTT | TRBV30 | NA | TRBJ1-3 | NA
CASSLDSGNTIYF | TGCGCCAGCAGCTTGGACTCTGGAAACACCATATATTTT | TRBV5-1 | NA | TRBJ1-3 | NA
CASSPQEQETQYF | TGTGCCAGCAGTCCTCAGGAGCAAGAGACCCAGTACTTC | TRBV28 | NA | TRBJ2-5 | NA
CAWSNFLVSQEQYF | TGTGCCTGGAGTAACTTCTTGGTTTCTCAAGAGCAGTACTTC | TRBV30 | NA | TRBJ2-7 | NA
CASRESAGELFF | TGTGCCAGTAGAGAAAGCGCCGGGGAGCTGTTTTTT | TRBV19 | NA | TRBJ2-2 | NA
CASSRRTGDQREKLFF | TGTGCCAGCAGCCGAAGGACAGGGGATCAACGGGAAAAACTGTTTTTT | TRBV5-4 | NA | TRBJ1-4 | TRBD1
CASTPAGQGSSSQYF | TGCGCCAGCACTCCGGCGGGACAGGGTAGTAGCTCCCAGTACTTC | TRBV5-1 | NA | TRBJ2-5 | TRBD1
CASSPRGSGALNEQFF | TGTGCCAGCAGCCCGAGAGGGTCTGGGGCCCTTAATGAGCAGTTCTTC | TRBV9 | NA | TRBJ2-1 | NA
CASSPPGPRGNTEAFF | TGCGCCAGCAGCCCACCGGGACCCAGGGGGAACACTGAAGCTTTCTTT | TRBV4-3 | NA | TRBJ1-1 | NA
CASSETVFSIQYF | TGTGCCAGCAGTGAAACAGTATTCAGCATTCAGTACTTC | TRBV6-1 | NA | TRBJ2-4 | NA
CATSSGVSTDTQYF | TGTGCCACTTCTAGCGGGGTTAGCACAGATACGCAGTATTTT | TRBV7-3 | NA | TRBJ2-3 | TRBD2
CASSETGGREKLFF | TGTGCCAGCAGTGAGACAGGGGGCCGGGAAAAACTGTTTTTT | TRBV6-1 | NA | TRBJ1-4 | TRBD1
CASSIPSSEGGGYGNTIYF | TGTGCCAGTAGTATCCCCTCGTCGGAGGGCGGAGGCTATGGAAACACCATATATTTT | TRBV19 | NA | TRBJ1-3 | NA
CASSPRVDNEQFF | TGTGCCAGCAGCCCTCGGGTAGACAATGAGCAGTTCTTC | TRBV11-2 | few | TRBJ2-1 | NA
CASRGPREQYF | TGTGCCAGCCGTGGACCTCGCGAGCAGTACTTC | TRBV6-5 | NA | TRBJ2-7 | NA
CASSRESGRADTQYF | TGCGCCAGCAGCCGGGAGAGCGGGAGGGCAGATACGCAGTATTTT | TRBV4-1 | few | TRBJ2-3 | TRBD2
CASSPQAGGISGELFF | TGTGCCAGCAGCCCACAAGCGGGAGGCATTTCCGGGGAGCTGTTTTTT | TRBV9 | NA | TRBJ2-2 | TRBD2
CASSSGLAGIGDTQYF | TGTGCCAGCAGCTCGGGACTAGCGGGAATAGGCGATACGCAGTATTTT | TRBV5-8 | NA | TRBJ2-3 | TRBD2
CASSLPDREVAFF | TGTGCCAGCAGTTTACCTGATCGGGAAGTCGCTTTCTTT | TRBV28 | NA | TRBJ1-1 | NA
CASRADETQYF | TGTGCCAGCAGGGCAGATGAGACCCAGTACTTC | TRBV11-1 | NA | TRBJ2-5 | NA
CVNRGLRGNQPQHF | TGTGTCAACAGGGGGCTGAGGGGCAATCAGCCCCAGCATTTT | TRBV28 | NA | TRBJ1-5 | TRBD1
CASSSQGTEDNEQFF | TGTGCCAGCAGTTCCCAGGGGACTGAAGACAATGAGCAGTTCTTC | TRBV28 | NA | TRBJ2-1 | NA
CASSPRGQGAPYEQYF | TGTGCCAGCTCACCCCGAGGACAGGGGGCGCCGTACGAGCAGTACTTC | TRBV18 | NA | TRBJ2-7 | TRBD1
CASRTQGNTEAFF | TGTGCCAGCAGGACACAGGGGAACACTGAAGCTTTCTTT | TRBV28 | NA | TRBJ1-1 | NA
CASSLELPLTSPEAFF | TGTGCCAGCAGCTTAGAGCTTCCCCTCACCAGCCCTGAAGCTTTCTTT | TRBV13 | NA | TRBJ1-1 | NA
CASSFSGGAGYEQYF | TGTGCCAGCAGCTTTAGCGGGGGGGCCGGGTACGAGCAGTACTTC | TRBV7-2 | NA | TRBJ2-7 | TRBD2
CASSLGDGGYGYTF | TGCGCCAGCAGCTTGGGGGACGGGGGCTATGGCTACACCTTC | TRBV5-1 | NA | TRBJ1-2 | NA
CASSEAGTGPYEQYF | TGTGCCAGCAGTGAAGCAGGGACTGGCCCCTACGAGCAGTACTTC | TRBV6-1 | NA | TRBJ2-7 | NA